This T cell receptor (beta chain) is drawn from a study of blood T cell repertoires in COVID-19. Study background: COVID-19 samples collected from the United States, Italy and Spain covered acute and convalescent phases. The cDNA or gDNA used as material had been derived from T cells, B-cell-depleted T cells, or PBMCs.

Recruitment covered over 20 US areas and drew participants whose ages spanned about 18 to 90 years. Data came from immunoSEQ multiplex PCR; TCRdb stores just in-frame clones and leaves some out. The profile covers about 400,000 clones, with 70% to 90% appearing a single time and around 2% taken by the ten largest. The V and J ends lost 8 bases and 0 bases respectively, with 17 bases between them. Per the germline V gene, CDR1 is WSHSY and CDR2 is SAAADI. The CDR3 has 16 amino acids. The chain carries TRBV10-2 and TRBJ1-3, with D maybe TRBD1 (5 bases). The specimen was PBMCs or T cells enriched from blood (not recorded which). The clonotype was recovered from a middle-aged woman with acute COVID-19. Written as DNA, the CDR3 is TGCGCCAGCTCCGAACTCACAGGATTCTCTGGAAACACCATATATTTT. It translates to CASSELTGFSGNTIYF.